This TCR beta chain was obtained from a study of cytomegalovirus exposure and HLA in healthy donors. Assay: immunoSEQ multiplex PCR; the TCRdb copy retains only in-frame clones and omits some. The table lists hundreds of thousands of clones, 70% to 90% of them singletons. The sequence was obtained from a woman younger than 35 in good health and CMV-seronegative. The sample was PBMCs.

The CDR3 DNA is TGTGCCAGCAGTGACCCCCCGGTCCGGAATGAGCAGTTCTTC. This codes for CASSDPPVRNEQFF. J is TRBJ2-1 and V is TRBV6-4, with D uncertain. This CDR3 region has 14 residues. Trimming shortened V by 2 bases and J by 7 bases, and 12 bases separated the two germline ends. Germline CDR1 and CDR2: MRHNA and SNTAGT.